This paragraph covers one TCR beta chain sequence. The antigen remains unidentified. Produced via immunoSEQ multiplex PCR; TCRdb's table is partial and in-frame only. Of tens of thousands of clones in the sample, about 92% were seen once. This specimen comes from a study of PD-1 blockade in classical Hodgkin lymphoma. Whole-study results and caveats: The drivers behind the repertoire differences, possibly disease activity or prior therapy, remain undefined.

No patient escaped relapse after autologous stem cell transplantation, and brentuximab vedotin exposure varied. Best overall response was complete response, partial response or progressive disease in these relapsed/refractory classical Hodgkin lymphoma patients. This clonotype originated in a human donor with classical Hodgkin lymphoma. This material consisted of peripheral blood mononuclear cells (PBMCs), taken at baseline.

The CDR3 here is CSVHGQLEAFF. The CDR3 DNA reads as TGCAGCGTTCACGGACAGCTTGAAGCTTTCTTT. The genes are TRBV29-1 and TRBJ1-1; TRBD1 might be the D (6 bases). This CDR3 is built from 11 residues. V lost 5 bases and J 7 bases, leaving 11 bases between the germline ends. Germline V gene lookup returns CDR1 SQVTM and CDR2 ANQGSEA.